This T cell receptor beta chain was found in a study of Ad26.COV2.S vaccination and SARS-CoV-2 variants. Study in general: The donor was enrolled in the Ad26.COV2.S arm of the COV1001 trial. Ad26.COV2.S given intramuscularly, once or twice 56 days apart. General study findings and limits: Among vaccine recipients, spike-specific TCR breadth exceeded that of placebo recipients. Placebo recipients and vaccine recipients were similar in non-spike TCR breadth.

Some clones are missing from TCRdb's copy, which holds only in-frame ones; the method was immunoSEQ multiplex PCR. Counted here are 350,000 to 500,000 clones, more than 80% occurring once; the ten biggest clones make up about 12%. Specified treatment: over 15 received Ad26.COV2.S at low or high dose, single or two shots; 5 received placebo; per-sample allocation not given. Samples were taken on day 63 after the first vaccine or placebo injection. Remarks on this clone: Its antigen is not known.

The clonotype originates from a person aged 18 to 59 who received the Ad26.COV2.S COVID-19 vaccine or a placebo. Sample: peripheral blood, taken in a trial of Ad26.COV2.S vaccine versus placebo.

CDR3 in amino acids: CASSQEGGGYSGELFF. In DNA, the CDR3 is TGCGCCAGCAGCCAAGAAGGGGGAGGCTACTCTGGGGAGCTGTTTTTT. The chain links TRBV4-3 to TRBJ2-2; the D gene could be TRBD1 or TRBD2 (6 bases each). Germline assignment: CDR1 LGHNA and CDR2 YSLEER. The CDR3 covers 16 residues. The germline V and J ends were trimmed by 0 bases and 8 bases, with 16 bases remaining between them.